This T cell receptor (beta chain) was captured by sequencing in a study of response to subunit inactivated influenza vaccine. Germline assignment: CDR1 SQVTM and CDR2 ANQGSEA. The V end was cut by 3 bases, the J end by 9 bases, with 12 bases between. This CDR3 has 12 residues. This clonotype was detected a few times. As yet, its antigen is unknown. Study-wide results and caveats: Researchers suggested that each seasonal influenza vaccination recruits few new T cells.

A single record per CDR3 protein comes from TCRdb applying MiXCR to the RT-PCR reads. This sample has under 750,000 distinct CDR3 sequences, with about 10% found just once. The receptor comes from a man over 45 who received an inactivated influenza vaccine. This material consisted of PBMCs from blood, taken on the day of vaccination. The rearrangement links TRBV29-1 to TRBJ1-5; no definite D call. CDR3 sequence reads: CSVEIPGGPQHF. CDR3 coding DNA: TGCAGCGTTGAGATCCCAGGAGGGCCCCAGCATTTT.